Shown below are 32 T cell receptor beta chains from a single sample sequenced in a study of cytomegalovirus exposure and HLA in healthy donors. Some clones are missing from TCRdb's copy, which holds only in-frame ones; the method was immunoSEQ multiplex PCR. Of fewer than 150,000 clones listed, about 86% are singletons. The material sequenced was PBMCs. These receptors all come from a woman aged 18-30 years in good health and CMV-seropositive.

The rearrangement links TRBV25-1 to TRBJ2-2; D ambiguous. CDR1 MGHDK and CDR2 SYGVNS come from the germline V gene. Trimming took off 10 bases at V and 3 bases at J, with 12 bases between the two ends. The CDR3 has 13 amino acids. The CDR3 here is CAIPGHYTGELFF. The DNA for the CDR3 is TGTGCCATACCGGGTCATTACACCGGGGAGCTGTTTTTT.

The chain has TRBV7-3 and TRBJ2-1; D not certain. V was clipped by 2 bases and J by 5 bases, with 13 bases between them. Germline CDR1 and CDR2: SGHTA and FQGTGA. This CDR3 is 15 amino acids long. The DNA of the CDR3 is TGTGCCAGCAGCTTAGGTAGTAGCAGAAACAATGAGCAGTTCTTC. The encoded protein is CASSLGSSRNNEQFF.

This clone was seen just once. This chain uses TRBV2 with TRBJ1-4; TRBD1 matches at 7 bases. Trimming cost V 8 bases and J 4 bases; bases outside gene matches: 7. The CDR3 runs to 14 residues. Germline values: CDR1 SNHLY, CDR2 FYNNEI. This chain's CDR3 is CASCRDRGNEKLFF. DNA of the CDR3: TGTGCCAGCTGCAGGGACAGAGGTAATGAAAAACTGTTTTTT.

The CDR3 sequence is CASSRGLAGFARETQYF. The CDR3 coding sequence is TGTGCCAGCAGCAGGGGCCTAGCGGGGTTTGCACGGGAGACCCAGTACTTC. This chain joins TRBV7-9 and TRBJ2-5; the match to TRBD2 covers 9 bases. There are 17 residues in the CDR3. Trimming took 5 bases from V and 5 from J; bases not matched to a gene: 15. Germline V lookup: CDR1 SEHNR, CDR2 FQNEAQ (reference sequence). The complete variable domain, with remaining parts taken from reference TRBV7-9 and TRBJ2-5, reads DTGVSQNPRHKITKRGQNVTFRCDPISEHNRLYWYRQTLGQGPEFLTYFQNEAQLEKSRLLSDRFSAERPKGSFSTLEIQRTEQGDSAMYLCASSRGLAGFARETQYFGPGTRLLVL.

The chain recombines TRBV5-4 with TRBJ2-1; TRBD2 is a possible D gene (5 bases). V lost 4 bases and J lost 8, with 10 bases in between. Germline V lookup: CDR1 SGHNT, CDR2 YYREEE (reference sequence). The CDR3 loop spans 12 amino acids. The CDR3 region has the DNA TGTGCCAGCAGCGTATCTAGCTATGAGCAGTTCTTC. Protein: CASSVSSYEQFF.

The chain is built from TRBV7-9 and TRBJ2-1; 9 nucleotides match TRBD2. J gave up 2 bases and V 4 bases, and 12 bases lay outside the gene matches. Germline V gene sequence: CDR1 SEHNR, CDR2 FQNEAQ (reference sequence). The CDR3 consists of 18 residues. The CDR3 coding sequence is TGTGCCAGCAGCTCAATGGGCGGGAGGGCCTTAACCTACAATGAGCAGTTCTTC. Translated: CASSSMGGRALTYNEQFF.

The rearrangement links TRBV2 to TRBJ1-1; 7 bases agree with TRBD1. CDR3 size: 14 residues. With 4 bases clipped from V and 6 bases from J, the junction kept 8 bases outside the gene matches. CDR1 is SNHLY and CDR2 is FYNNEI in the germline V gene. In DNA, the CDR3 is TGTGCCAGCAGTGGGGGGACAGAAACCTCTGAAGCTTTCTTT. Translated, it gives CASSGGTETSEAFF.

The chain recombines TRBV12-5 with TRBJ2-1; D may be TRBD2 (6 bases). From germline, CDR1 is LGHNT and CDR2 FRNRAP. The CDR3 consists of 14 residues. Trimming cost V 1 base and J 8 bases, with 12 bases left between them. The CDR3, as DNA: TGTGCTAGTGGTTTGGCCGGGACTCGTGATGAGCAGTTCTTC. It encodes CASGLAGTRDEQFF.

The rearrangement uses TRBV5-4 and TRBJ2-7; TRBD2 matches at 9 bases. V lost 2 bases to trimming and J lost 3 bases; unmatched junction nucleotides: 3. The CDR3 extends over 14 amino acids. Germline V gene sequence: CDR1 SGHNT, CDR2 YYREEE (reference sequence). CDR3 coding DNA: TGTGCCAGCAGCTTAGCGGGGGGCCTCTACGAGCAGTACTTC. This gives the protein CASSLAGGLYEQYF.

The chain couples TRBV19 to TRBJ1-2, with D perhaps matching TRBD1 (6 bases). Trimming pared 2 bases from V and 6 bases from J, leaving 13 bases between. In germline, CDR1 is LNHDA, CDR2 SQIVND (reference sequence). The CDR3 runs 14 residues. CDR3 nucleotide sequence: TGTGCCAGTAGTATAACCGGCGGGGGCGATGGCTACACCTTC. It specifies CASSITGGGDGYTF.

J is TRBJ2-2 and V is TRBV5-6; no definite D call. In germline, CDR1 is SGHDT, CDR2 YYEEEE. The CDR3 loop spans 17 amino acids. Trimming cost V 1 base and J 0 bases, with 13 bases left between them. CDR3 amino acids: CASSLWRLVTNTGELFF. CDR3 bases: TGTGCCAGCAGCTTGTGGCGGCTGGTAACGAACACCGGGGAGCTGTTTTTT.

The genes are TRBV5-4 and TRBJ1-5; D perhaps matches TRBD1 (5 bases). The CDR3 runs to 12 residues. Germline loops: CDR1 SGHNT, CDR2 YYREEE (reference sequence). The V end lost 3 bases, the J end lost 7 bases, and 8 bases lay between the germline ends. CDR3 in amino acids: CASSSDSQPQHF. The CDR3 bases are TGTGCCAGCAGCTCTGACAGCCAGCCCCAGCATTTT.

The CDR3 spells CASSFGGADNSPLHF. CDR3 coding DNA: TGTGCCAGCAGTTTTGGGGGGGCAGATAATTCACCCCTCCACTTT. This chain joins TRBV5-4 and TRBJ1-6; maybe TRBD1 (6 bases). Per germline, CDR1 SGHNT and CDR2 YYREEE (reference sequence). The CDR3 has 15 amino acids. Trimming stripped 5 bases from V and 5 bases from J, with 14 bases between.

In its sample, this clone was seen once. This chain uses TRBV6-6 with TRBJ1-1; D is possibly TRBD1 (5 bases). CDR1 MNHNY and CDR2 SVGAGI come from the germline V gene (reference sequence). There are 13 residues in the CDR3. V was cut by 8 bases and J by 6 bases, with 16 bases left in between. The CDR3, as DNA: TGTGCCAGCCGTGTAACACAGGATCCTGAAGCTTTCTTT. It yields the protein CASRVTQDPEAFF.

This clone has just one count. The genes are TRBV30 and TRBJ1-1; possible D gene TRBD1, 5 bases. Germline assignment: CDR1 GTSNPN and CDR2 SVGIG (reference sequence). V lost 2 bases and J lost 5, with 18 bases in between. The CDR3 consists of 15 residues. CDR3: CAWSTRGGWGTEAFF. CDR3 sequence (DNA): TGTGCCTGGAGTACTCGGGGGGGTTGGGGGACTGAAGCTTTCTTT.

The chain couples TRBV5-1 to TRBJ2-3, with D perhaps matching TRBD1 (6 bases). Germline V lookup: CDR1 SGHRS, CDR2 YFSETQ. This CDR3 spans 14 amino acids. Trimming took off 2 bases at V and 5 bases at J, with 12 bases between the two ends. CDR3 in amino acids: CASSLNARGDTQYF. The CDR3, as DNA: TGCGCCAGCAGCTTAAACGCCAGGGGAGATACGCAGTATTTT.

V and J are TRBV28 and TRBJ2-1; 9 nucleotides agree with TRBD2. Germline V gives CDR1 MDHEN, CDR2 SYDVKM. V shed 6 bases, J shed 7 bases, and the junction held 7 bases outside the gene matches. The CDR3 covers 14 residues. The CDR3: CASRRGLAINEQFF. The CDR3 nucleotides read TGTGCCAGCAGACGAGGACTAGCGATAAATGAGCAGTTCTTC.

The CDR3 bases are TGCAGCGTTGAATACCTCGACAGGGCCGGAAACACCATATATTTT. Its protein is CSVEYLDRAGNTIYF. V usage is TRBV29-1 and J usage is TRBJ1-3; 7 bases fit TRBD1. Germline V CDR1 and CDR2: SQVTM, ANQGSEA. The CDR3 is 15 amino acids. V lost 2 bases and J lost 4; bases outside the gene matches: 8.

The rearrangement joins TRBV28 to TRBJ1-2; D uncertain. V lost 4 bases and J lost 3, with 18 bases in between. Germline V gene lookup returns CDR1 MDHEN and CDR2 SYDVKM. CDR3 length: 16 residues. CDR3 sequence (DNA): TGTGCCAGCAGTTATGACCGGGCTAGCTATGACTATGGCTACACCTTC. This codes for CASSYDRASYDYGYTF.

The rearrangement joins TRBV6-5 to TRBJ1-1, with D tentatively TRBD1 (5 bases). The CDR3 is 14 amino acids. Trimming shortened V by 6 bases and J by 1 base, and 12 bases separated the two germline ends. Germline-derived CDR1 and CDR2 are MNHEY and SVGAGI. In DNA form, the CDR3 reads TGTGCCAGCAGACCCATGACAGCGAACACTGAAGCTTTCTTT. It yields the protein CASRPMTANTEAFF.

J is TRBJ2-2 and V is TRBV29-1, with D hard to call. The length of the CDR3 is 12 residues. The germline V gene encodes CDR1 SQVTM and CDR2 ANQGSEA. V was trimmed by 3 bases and J by 5 bases, leaving 7 bases between them. CDR3 amino acids: CSVEKRTGELFF. The CDR3 nucleotides read TGCAGCGTTGAGAAGAGGACCGGGGAGCTGTTTTTT.

The table lists this clone with a count of one. This rearrangement joins TRBV28 to TRBJ1-2; maybe TRBD1 (6 bases). This CDR3 has 13 residues. Deletions cut 3 bases from V and 8 bases from J, with 13 bases between. Germline loops: CDR1 MDHEN, CDR2 SYDVKM. The CDR3 loop reads CASSFSTGKGYTF. The CDR3 nucleotides read TGTGCCAGCAGTTTTTCCACAGGGAAGGGCTACACCTTC.

The CDR3 coding sequence is TGTGCCAGCAGCCCCGCCCCCGCGGCCTACAATGAGCAGTTCTTC. Translation gives CASSPAPAAYNEQFF. This rearrangement joins TRBV5-6 to TRBJ2-1; D is unresolved. This CDR3 spans 15 amino acids. The germline V gene has CDR1 SGHDT and CDR2 YYEEEE. V lost 4 bases and J 2 bases, leaving 13 bases between the germline ends.

In regard to this clone: It may be a read error: a sequence one base away is much more abundant. The V gene is TRBV7-8, the J gene TRBJ1-5, with 9 bases fitting TRBD1. Germline CDR1 SGHVS, CDR2 FQNEAQ. V lost 2 bases and J lost 5; bases outside the gene matches: 4. This CDR3 comprises 15 residues. The CDR3 here is CASSLTGTGHQPQHF. CDR3 DNA: TGTGCCAGCAGCTTAACCGGGACAGGGCATCAGCCCCAGCATTTT. Based on the CDR3 plus reference TRBV7-8 and TRBJ1-5, the full variable domain is GAGVSQSPRYKVAKRGQDVALRCDPISGHVSLFWYQQALGQGPEFLTYFQNEAQLDKSGLPSDRFFAERPEGSVSTLKIQRTQQEDSAVYLCASSLTGTGHQPQHFGDGTRLSIL.

This clone came up once. The chain couples TRBV27 to TRBJ2-5; 10 bases are shared with TRBD2. This CDR3 region has 15 residues. The trim removed 4 bases at V and 4 bases at J, leaving 6 bases unmatched. Germline lookup yields CDR1 MNHEY and CDR2 SMNVEV (reference sequence). CDR3 sequence: CASSSPSGGLETQYF. Written as DNA, the CDR3 is TGTGCCAGCAGTTCACCTAGCGGGGGTCTAGAGACCCAGTACTTC.

In nucleotides, the CDR3 is TGTGCCAGCAGCCTACGGCACACAGGTCCCTCTGGGGCCAACGTCCTGACTTTC. This sequence encodes CASSLRHTGPSGANVLTF. J is TRBJ2-6 and V is TRBV7-2; the D gene is possibly TRBD1 (5 bases). CDR1 and CDR2 from the germline V gene are SGHTA and FQGNSA. Deletions cut 5 bases from V and 0 bases from J, with 17 bases between. This CDR3 contains 18 residues.

The chain links TRBV13 to TRBJ2-5; D remains ambiguous. The CDR3 has 13 residues. Between the trimmed V and J ends, which lost 5 bases and 1 base, there was a span of 8 bases. CDR1 PRHDT and CDR2 FYEKMQ come from the germline V gene (reference sequence). The CDR3 bases are TGTGCCAGCAGCCCCCCTAGCCAAGAGACCCAGTACTTC. This gives the protein CASSPPSQETQYF.

V and J are TRBV5-4 and TRBJ2-3; TRBD1 aligns across 7 bases. Germline CDR1 is SGHNT and CDR2 is YYREEE (reference sequence). V lost 0 bases to trimming and J lost 4 bases; unmatched junction nucleotides: 5. The CDR3 is 15 residues long. The CDR3 loop is CASSLGDRDPDTQYF. The CDR3 DNA is TGTGCCAGCAGCTTGGGAGACAGGGACCCAGATACGCAGTATTTT.

V gene TRBV30 combines with J gene TRBJ1-1; the D is unclear. Germline V gene sequence: CDR1 GTSNPN, CDR2 SVGIG (reference sequence). CDR3 length equals 13 residues. With 0 bases removed from V and 1 base from J, the gap between germline ends came to 6 bases. CDR3 bases: TGTGCCTGGAGTGTACTAGAGAACACTGAAGCTTTCTTT. Its translation: CAWSVLENTEAFF.

The V gene is TRBV6-5, the J gene TRBJ1-1; D ambiguous. Trimming pared 6 bases from V and 0 bases from J, leaving 8 bases between. The CDR3 has 13 residues. The V gene's germline CDR1 is MNHEY and CDR2 SVGAGI. The CDR3 is CASSNYMNTEAFF. DNA of the CDR3: TGTGCCAGCAGCAATTACATGAACACTGAAGCTTTCTTT.

The chain employs TRBV25-1 and TRBJ1-4; the D is unclear. Trimming took off 1 base at V and 6 bases at J, with 12 bases between the two ends. Germline CDR1 is MGHDK and CDR2 is SYGVNS. This CDR3 contains 15 residues. The CDR3 region has the DNA TGTGCCAGCAGTGAATGGGCGCGTAACGATGAAAAACTGTTTTTT. Translation: CASSEWARNDEKLFF.

V gene TRBV5-4 combines with J gene TRBJ2-5; weak D call: TRBD2 (6 bases). The CDR3 loop spans 14 amino acids. Trimming removed 0 bases at V and 4 bases at J, with 10 bases between. The germline V gene has CDR1 SGHNT and CDR2 YYREEE (reference sequence). The CDR3 loop reads CASSLVGGGETQYF. CDR3 bases: TGTGCCAGCAGCTTGGTCGGGGGAGGAGAGACCCAGTACTTC.